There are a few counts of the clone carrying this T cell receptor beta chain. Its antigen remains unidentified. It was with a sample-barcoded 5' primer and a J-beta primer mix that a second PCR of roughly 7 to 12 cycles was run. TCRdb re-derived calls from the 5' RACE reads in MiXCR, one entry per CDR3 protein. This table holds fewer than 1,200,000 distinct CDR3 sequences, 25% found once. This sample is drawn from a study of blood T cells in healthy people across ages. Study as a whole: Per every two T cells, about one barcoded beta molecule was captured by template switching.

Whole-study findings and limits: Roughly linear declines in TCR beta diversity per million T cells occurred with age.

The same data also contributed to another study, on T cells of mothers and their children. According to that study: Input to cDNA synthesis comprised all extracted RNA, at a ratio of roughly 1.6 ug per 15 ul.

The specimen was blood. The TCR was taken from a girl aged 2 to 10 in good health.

CDR3 region: CASSLVSGRRTNEQYF. The CDR3 DNA sequence: TGTGCCAGCAGCTTAGTAAGCGGGAGGAGGACAAACGAGCAGTACTTC. The rearrangement joins TRBV7-2 to TRBJ2-7; 9 bases align to TRBD2. Germline V gene lookup returns CDR1 SGHTA and CDR2 FQGNSA. J was trimmed by 5 bases and V by 1 base; bases with no gene match: 9. This CDR3 comprises 16 residues.